A single T cell receptor beta chain is shown here with its context. Its specificity is not known. The data are from a study of T cell responses to AZD1222 COVID-19 vaccine. The protocol was immunoSEQ multiplex PCR, while the TCRdb copy is restricted to in-frame clones and leaves out a portion. The sample contains more than 85,000 clones, about 88% of which appear only once. The CDR3 contains 12 residues. V was shortened by 0 bases and J by 4 bases, with 3 bases between the two germline ends. Study-level results: There were mostly white British donors and more females than males, and clonal diversity was possibly underestimated. Mapped onto spike, vaccine-associated CD4 TCRs spanned it and were dominant at 160-218 and 743-854. Nearly half of unique spike-specific TCRs reportedly avoided B.1.351 and B.1.1.7 mutated regions. Sampling captured repertoires only after the peak T cell response.

The V and J genes are TRBV12-3 or TRBV12-4 and TRBJ1-2; D uncertain. The TCR sequence derives from an adult in good health. Sequencing was performed on peripheral blood, taken on day 0 of AZD1222 vaccination. The DNA of the CDR3 is TGTGCCAGCAGTTTAGCGTCCTATGGCTACACCTTC. Translation gives CASSLASYGYTF.